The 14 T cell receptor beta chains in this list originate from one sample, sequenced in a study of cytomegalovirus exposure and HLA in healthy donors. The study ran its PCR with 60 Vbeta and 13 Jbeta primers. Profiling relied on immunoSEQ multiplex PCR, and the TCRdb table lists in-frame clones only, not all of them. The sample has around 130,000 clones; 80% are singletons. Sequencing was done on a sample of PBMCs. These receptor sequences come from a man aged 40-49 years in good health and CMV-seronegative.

The CDR3 reads CASRHAGTGDTEAFF. CDR3 DNA: TGTGCCAGCAGGCACGCCGGGACAGGGGATACTGAAGCTTTCTTT. The chain combines TRBV28 with TRBJ1-1, with 10 bases aligning to TRBD1. The CDR3 spans 15 residues. Germline V lookup: CDR1 MDHEN, CDR2 SYDVKM. With V trimmed by 6 bases and J by 5 bases, 9 bases remained unmatched.

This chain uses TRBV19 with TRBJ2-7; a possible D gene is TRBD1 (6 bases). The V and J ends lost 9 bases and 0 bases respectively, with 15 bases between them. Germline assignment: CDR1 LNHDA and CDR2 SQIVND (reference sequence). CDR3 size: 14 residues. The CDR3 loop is CASNRDTNSYEQYF. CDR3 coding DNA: TGTGCCAGCAACCGGGACACCAACTCCTACGAGCAGTACTTC.

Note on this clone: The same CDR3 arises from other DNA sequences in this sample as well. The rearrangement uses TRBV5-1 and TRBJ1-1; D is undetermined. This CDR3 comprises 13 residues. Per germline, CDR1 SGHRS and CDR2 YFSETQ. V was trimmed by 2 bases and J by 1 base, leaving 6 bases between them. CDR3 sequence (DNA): TGCGCCAGCAGCTTTTCCGGGAACACTGAAGCTTTCTTT. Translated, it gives CASSFSGNTEAFF.

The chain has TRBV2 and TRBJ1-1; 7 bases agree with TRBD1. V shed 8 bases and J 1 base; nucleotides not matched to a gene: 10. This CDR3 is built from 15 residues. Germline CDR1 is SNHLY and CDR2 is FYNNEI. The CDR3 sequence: CASLGSGQTNTEAFF. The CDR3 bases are TGTGCCAGCCTGGGATCGGGACAGACGAACACTGAAGCTTTCTTT.

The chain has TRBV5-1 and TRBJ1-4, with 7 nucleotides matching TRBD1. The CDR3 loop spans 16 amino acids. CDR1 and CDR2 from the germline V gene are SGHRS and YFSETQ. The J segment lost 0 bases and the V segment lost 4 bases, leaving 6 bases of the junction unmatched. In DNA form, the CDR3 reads TGCGCCAGCAGCCTTACAGGGGCCGCAACTAATGAAAAACTGTTTTTT. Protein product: CASSLTGAATNEKLFF.

The CDR3 is CASSEDSREQYF. The CDR3 DNA sequence: TGTGCCAGTAGCGAGGACAGTCGTGAGCAGTACTTC. This rearrangement joins TRBV19 to TRBJ2-7; maybe TRBD1 (6 bases). Germline loops: CDR1 LNHDA, CDR2 SQIVND (reference sequence). V dropped 6 bases and J dropped 7 bases, with 13 bases sitting between them. This CDR3 has 12 residues.

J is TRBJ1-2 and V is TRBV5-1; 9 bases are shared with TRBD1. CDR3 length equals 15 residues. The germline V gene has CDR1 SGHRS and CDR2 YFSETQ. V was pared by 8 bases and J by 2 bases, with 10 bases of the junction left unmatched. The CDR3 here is CASRTGTGHNYGYTF. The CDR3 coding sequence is TGCGCCAGTCGAACCGGGACAGGGCACAACTATGGCTACACCTTC.

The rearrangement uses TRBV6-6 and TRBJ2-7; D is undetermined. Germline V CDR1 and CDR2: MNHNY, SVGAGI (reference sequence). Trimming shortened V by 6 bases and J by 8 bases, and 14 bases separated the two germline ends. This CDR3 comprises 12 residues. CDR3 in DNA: TGTGCCAGCAGCTCACCCCCCAGTCAGCAGTACTTC. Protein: CASSSPPSQQYF.

Here the CDR3 reads CASSTRTPPLNEQFF. The CDR3 DNA is TGTGCCAGCAGCACCCGGACACCGCCTTTGAATGAGCAGTTCTTC. The gene calls are TRBV7-8 and TRBJ2-1, with D possibly matching TRBD1 (5 bases). Germline CDR1 is SGHVS and CDR2 is FQNEAQ. V dropped 5 bases and J dropped 7 bases, with 18 bases sitting between them. This CDR3 spans 15 amino acids.

Written as DNA, the CDR3 is TGTGCCAGCAGCTTAGGAGTAGTAGCGACAAACATTCAGTACTTC. This gives the protein CASSLGVVATNIQYF. This sequence joins TRBV7-8 and TRBJ2-4, with D tentatively TRBD2 (5 bases). The CDR3 consists of 15 residues. Germline V lookup: CDR1 SGHVS, CDR2 FQNEAQ. Trimming took 1 base from V and 6 from J, leaving 13 bases between them.

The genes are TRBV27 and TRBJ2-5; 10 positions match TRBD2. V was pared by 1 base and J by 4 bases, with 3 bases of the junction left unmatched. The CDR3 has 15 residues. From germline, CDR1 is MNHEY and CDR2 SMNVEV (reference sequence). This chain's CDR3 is CASSLWTSGLETQYF. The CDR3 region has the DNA TGTGCCAGCAGTTTATGGACTAGCGGCCTAGAGACCCAGTACTTC.

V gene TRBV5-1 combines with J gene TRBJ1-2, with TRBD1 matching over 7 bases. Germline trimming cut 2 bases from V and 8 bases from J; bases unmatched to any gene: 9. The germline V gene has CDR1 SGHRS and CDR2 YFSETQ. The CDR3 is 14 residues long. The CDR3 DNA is TGCGCCAGCAGCTTAAACCGACAGGGCCGGGGCTACACCTTC. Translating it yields CASSLNRQGRGYTF. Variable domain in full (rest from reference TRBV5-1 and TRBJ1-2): KAGVTQTPRYLIKTRGQQVTLSCSPISGHRSVSWYQQTPGQGLQFLFEYFSETQRNKGNFPGRFSGRQFSNSRSEMNVSTLELGDSALYLCASSLNRQGRGYTFGSGTRLTVV.

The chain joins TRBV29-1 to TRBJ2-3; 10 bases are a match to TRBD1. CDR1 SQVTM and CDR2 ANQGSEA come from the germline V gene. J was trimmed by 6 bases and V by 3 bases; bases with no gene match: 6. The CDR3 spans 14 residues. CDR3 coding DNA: TGCAGCGTTGACCGGGACAGGGGAGTGGATACGCAGTATTTT. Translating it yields CSVDRDRGVDTQYF.

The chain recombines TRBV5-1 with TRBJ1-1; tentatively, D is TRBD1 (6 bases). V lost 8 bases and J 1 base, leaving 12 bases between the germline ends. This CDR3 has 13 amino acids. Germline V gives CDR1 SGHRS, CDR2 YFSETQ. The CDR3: CARGAGENTEAFF. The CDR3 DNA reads TGCGCCAGGGGGGCAGGGGAGAACACTGAAGCTTTCTTT.